What follows are 5 T cell receptor beta chains derived from one specimen sequenced in a study of cytomegalovirus exposure and HLA in healthy donors. Primers for the PCR totalled 60 Vbeta and 13 Jbeta. Assay used: immunoSEQ multiplex PCR; TCRdb lists only in-frame clones, some missing. The data contain over 95,000 clones, approximately 83% of them singletons. Specimen: PBMCs. These receptors were obtained from a woman under 30 in good health and CMV-seronegative.

V usage is TRBV5-1 and J usage is TRBJ1-1; 7 bases line up with TRBD1. Germline assignment: CDR1 SGHRS and CDR2 YFSETQ. The junction had 14 bases not matched to a gene; V was cut back by 4 bases and J by 11 bases. The CDR3 is 14 residues long. CDR3 nucleotide sequence: TGCGCCAGCAGCCCAACCGGGACAGCGAGGGGTGCTTTCTTT. Protein product: CASSPTGTARGAFF.

The chain is built from TRBV2 and TRBJ2-3, with 10 bases that match TRBD2. CDR3 size: 16 residues. The germline V gene encodes CDR1 SNHLY and CDR2 FYNNEI. The junction had 5 bases not matched to a gene; V was cut back by 3 bases and J by 2 bases. The CDR3 region is CASSDSLAGATDTQYF. In DNA, the CDR3 is TGTGCCAGCAGTGATTCCCTAGCGGGAGCCACAGATACGCAGTATTTT.

The V gene is TRBV7-6, the J gene TRBJ2-5; a weak D match, TRBD1 (5 bases). The V end lost 7 bases, the J end lost 2 bases, and 17 bases lay between the germline ends. Germline CDR1 is SGHVS and CDR2 is FNYEAQ. The CDR3 sequence is 15 residues long. The CDR3 bases are TGTGCCAGCACCCCAGGGTGGGGTCAACAAGAGACCCAGTACTTC. Protein: CASTPGWGQQETQYF.

In its sample, this clone is medium-sized. The chain is built from TRBV28 and TRBJ1-5; D call uncertain. CDR3 length: 13 residues. Between the trimmed V and J ends, which lost 10 bases and 2 bases, there was a span of 12 bases. Per germline, CDR1 MDHEN and CDR2 SYDVKM. The CDR3 sequence: CAIQFRGNQPQHF. The CDR3 DNA is TGTGCCATCCAATTCCGAGGCAATCAGCCCCAGCATTTT.

This chain uses TRBV11-1 with TRBJ1-5; D uncertain. In germline, CDR1 is SGHAT, CDR2 FQDESV (reference sequence). The CDR3 totals 13 residues. Trimming removed 3 bases from V and 8 bases from J, with 11 bases in between. CDR3 bases: TGTGCCAGCAGCTTGGGCTATGGCGAGCCCCAGCATTTT. Its translation is CASSLGYGEPQHF.